Following are 19 T cell receptor beta chains from one sample sequenced in a study of response to subunit inactivated influenza vaccine. TCRdb reprocessed the RT-PCR reads via MiXCR and lists one record per CDR3 protein. The sample has around 190,000 distinct CDR3 sequences, over 13% seen once. Source: CD8+ T cells sorted from PBMCs, taken about 5 days after vaccination. The receptors were gathered from a man aged 45 to 65 who received an inactivated influenza vaccine.

This clonotype was seen more than once but under ten times. The V gene is TRBV2, the J gene TRBJ2-7; unclear D gene. Germline assignment: CDR1 SNHLY and CDR2 FYNNEI. Trimming pared 5 bases from V and 4 bases from J, leaving 9 bases between. The CDR3 has 12 residues. The CDR3 reads CASSYRPYEQYF. The DNA of the CDR3 is TGTGCCAGCAGTTATCGGCCATACGAGCAGTACTTC. Full variable domain (missing parts from reference TRBV2 and TRBJ2-7): EPEVTQTPSHQVTQMGQEVILRCVPISNHLYFYWYRQILGQKVEFLVSFYNNEISEKSEIFDDQFSVERPDGSNFTLKIRSTKLEDSAMYFCASSYRPYEQYFGPGTRLTVT.

This clonotype occurred many times. This sequence joins TRBV4-3 and TRBJ2-3; D ambiguous. The CDR3 is made up of 16 amino acids. CDR1 and CDR2 from the germline V gene are LGHNA and YSLEER. V was trimmed by 0 bases and J by 2 bases, leaving 12 bases between them. CDR3 protein: CASSQEAGPPTDTQYF. DNA for the CDR3: TGCGCCAGCAGCCAAGAAGCAGGACCCCCCACAGATACGCAGTATTTT.

The chain couples TRBV27 to TRBJ2-7, with a weak D call TRBD2 (6 bases). Germline V CDR1 and CDR2: MNHEY, SMNVEV (reference sequence). The length of the CDR3 is 13 residues. V was cut by 8 bases and J by 0 bases, with 11 bases left in between. This chain's CDR3 is CASGPTSSYEQYF. The CDR3 DNA reads as TGTGCCAGCGGACCGACTAGCTCCTACGAGCAGTACTTC.

J is TRBJ2-7 and V is TRBV5-1; possibly TRBD1 for D (6 bases). Trimming removed 4 bases from V and 4 bases from J, with 12 bases in between. Germline CDR1 SGHRS, CDR2 YFSETQ. This CDR3 has 13 residues. The CDR3 DNA reads as TGCGCCAGCAGCACCGGGACACTGTACGAGCAGTACTTC. It specifies CASSTGTLYEQYF.

This clonotype appeared a few times. V is TRBV6-1 and J is TRBJ1-6, with D maybe TRBD1 (6 bases). V lost 8 bases to trimming and J lost 4 bases, with 15 bases between them. The germline V gene encodes CDR1 MNHNS and CDR2 SASEGT. This CDR3 is 15 amino acids long. The CDR3 DNA reads as TGTGCCAGCGAGGCTCTAGGGGGTTATAATTCACCCCTCCACTTT. Translated: CASEALGGYNSPLHF.

This CDR3 is CASSFLQVGIYEQYF. The CDR3 DNA reads as TGCGCCAGCAGCTTCTTACAGGTTGGGATCTACGAGCAGTACTTC. The chain joins TRBV5-1 to TRBJ2-7, with D possibly being TRBD1 (5 bases). Trimming took off 2 bases at V and 3 bases at J, with 15 bases between the two ends. Germline loops: CDR1 SGHRS, CDR2 YFSETQ. This CDR3 is built from 15 residues.

This clonotype was seen more than once but under ten times. The chain employs TRBV29-1 and TRBJ1-1, with 11 nucleotides matching TRBD1. After removal of 8 bases from V and 11 bases from J, the junction contained 7 bases not matched to a gene. The CDR3 contains 11 residues. Germline lookup yields CDR1 SQVTM and CDR2 ANQGSEA. This chain's CDR3 is CSFGTGGDAFF. The CDR3 DNA reads as TGCAGCTTCGGGACAGGGGGTGACGCTTTCTTT.

V gene TRBV5-1 combines with J gene TRBJ1-6; tentative D call: TRBD1 (6 bases). This CDR3 is 15 amino acids long. The germline gives CDR1 SGHRS, CDR2 YFSETQ. V was clipped by 4 bases and J by 8 bases, with 16 bases between them. CDR3 region: CASSLKQGFDSPLHF. The CDR3 DNA reads TGCGCCAGCAGCCTGAAACAGGGTTTTGATTCACCCCTCCACTTT.

This clonotype has just a few counts. The CDR3 region is CASSPRQQGNTGELFF. The CDR3 bases are TGTGCCAGCTCACCACGTCAACAGGGGAACACCGGGGAGCTGTTTTTT. This sequence joins TRBV18 and TRBJ2-2; maybe TRBD1 (6 bases). The V gene's germline CDR1 is KGHSH and CDR2 LQKENI. V dropped 1 base and J dropped 1 base, with 10 bases sitting between them. CDR3 length equals 16 residues. The full variable domain, its missing parts supplied by reference TRBV18 and TRBJ2-2, is NAGVMQNPRHLVRRRGQEARLRCSPMKGHSHVYWYRQLPEEGLKFMVYLQKENIIDESGMPKERFSAEFPKEGPSILRIQQVVRGDSAAYFCASSPRQQGNTGELFFGEGSRLTVL.

The CDR3 coding sequence is TGTGCCAGCCCCAGGCGCCTAGCGAGAAAGGAAAACACAGATACGCAGTATTTT. It encodes CASPRRLARKENTDTQYF. This rearrangement joins TRBV25-1 to TRBJ2-3; perhaps TRBD2 as D (6 bases). V lost 8 bases to trimming and J lost 2 bases, with 26 bases between them. CDR3 length equals 18 residues. From germline, CDR1 is MGHDK and CDR2 SYGVNS.

This clonotype was found a few times. The rearrangement joins TRBV29-1 to TRBJ1-1; D ambiguous. Germline V CDR1 and CDR2: SQVTM, ANQGSEA. This CDR3 is 10 amino acids long. V was trimmed by 5 bases and J by 3 bases, leaving 4 bases between them. CDR3 DNA: TGCAGCGTTTTTCACACTGAAGCTTTCTTT. Translated: CSVFHTEAFF.

The DNA for the CDR3 is TGTGCCAGCAGCAACCCGGGACTAGCGGGACCCTACAATGAGCAGTTCTTC. Its translation: CASSNPGLAGPYNEQFF. The chain links TRBV21-1 to TRBJ2-1; the DNA was not compared with TRBD2, the D call given in the table. TRBV21-1 is termed a pseudogene. This CDR3 is 17 amino acids long.

This clonotype showed up many times. This chain joins TRBV7-2 and TRBJ1-5; D call uncertain. Trimming took 4 bases from V and 4 from J, leaving 5 bases between them. The CDR3 is 12 residues long. Germline CDR1 SGHTA, CDR2 FQGNSA. DNA for the CDR3: TGTGCCAGCAGCTCGACTAATCAGCCCCAGCATTTT. Translation gives CASSSTNQPQHF.

V and J are TRBV3-1 and TRBJ2-1; TRBD2 matches 7 bases. Germline V gene lookup returns CDR1 LGHDT and CDR2 YNNKEL (reference sequence). CDR3 size: 17 residues. With V trimmed by 0 bases and J by 12 bases, 17 bases remained unmatched. CDR3 nucleotide sequence: TGTGCCAGCAGCCAAGATCTTGGACTAGGTTGGGCAATGGGGCAGTTCTTC. Amino acid sequence: CASSQDLGLGWAMGQFF.

The sample holds a few counts of this clonotype. The V and J genes are TRBV4-3 and TRBJ2-2; D gene uncertain. This CDR3 region has 16 residues. Between the trimmed V and J ends, which lost 0 bases and 1 base, there was a span of 9 bases. Germline lookup yields CDR1 LGHNA and CDR2 YSLEER. CDR3 nucleotide sequence: TGCGCCAGCAGCCAAGATTGGTACGGGAACACCGGGGAGCTGTTTTTT. It codes for CASSQDWYGNTGELFF.

This clonotype was seen a handful of times. The genes are TRBV29-1 and TRBJ2-7; 8 nucleotides match TRBD2. CDR3 length: 13 residues. V shed 4 bases and J 2 bases; nucleotides not matched to a gene: 4. Germline CDR1 SQVTM, CDR2 ANQGSEA. CDR3 region: CSVGAGDTYEQYF. CDR3 sequence (DNA): TGCAGCGTTGGAGCGGGGGACACCTACGAGCAGTACTTC.

The genes are TRBV7-8 and TRBJ2-3, with D perhaps matching TRBD2 (6 bases). The CDR3 contains 13 residues. CDR1 SGHVS and CDR2 FQNEAQ come from the germline V gene. The V end lost 0 bases, the J end lost 5 bases, and 6 bases lay between the germline ends. The DNA for the CDR3 is TGTGCCAGCAGCTTAGCGGAGGGAGATACGCAGTATTTT. Encoded protein: CASSLAEGDTQYF.

The V gene is TRBV6-4, the J gene TRBJ1-2; D not resolved. Germline-derived CDR1 and CDR2 are MRHNA and SNTAGT. CDR3 length: 10 amino acids. Trimming took 2 bases from V and 6 from J, leaving 1 base between them. The CDR3: CASSDDGYTF. The CDR3, as DNA: TGTGCCAGCAGTGACGATGGCTACACCTTC.

The gene calls are TRBV11-2 and TRBJ1-1; D call uncertain. V lost 1 base and J lost 4, with 7 bases in between. The germline gives CDR1 SGHAT, CDR2 FQNNGV. The CDR3 is made up of 13 amino acids. The CDR3: CASSLGLSTEAFF. CDR3 nucleotide sequence: TGTGCCAGCAGCTTAGGTCTCAGCACTGAAGCTTTCTTT.